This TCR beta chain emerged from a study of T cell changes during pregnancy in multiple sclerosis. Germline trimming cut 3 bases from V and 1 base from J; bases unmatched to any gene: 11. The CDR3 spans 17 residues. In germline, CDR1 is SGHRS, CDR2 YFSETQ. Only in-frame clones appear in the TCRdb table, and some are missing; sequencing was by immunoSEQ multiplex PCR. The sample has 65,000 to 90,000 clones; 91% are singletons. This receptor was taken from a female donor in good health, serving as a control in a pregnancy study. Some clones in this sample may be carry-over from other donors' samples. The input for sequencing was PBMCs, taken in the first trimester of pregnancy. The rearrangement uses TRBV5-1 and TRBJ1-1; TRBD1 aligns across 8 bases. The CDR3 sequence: CASSSMVGQASNTEAFF. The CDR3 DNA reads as TGCGCCAGCAGCTCCATGGTGGGACAGGCTTCGAACACTGAAGCTTTCTTT.